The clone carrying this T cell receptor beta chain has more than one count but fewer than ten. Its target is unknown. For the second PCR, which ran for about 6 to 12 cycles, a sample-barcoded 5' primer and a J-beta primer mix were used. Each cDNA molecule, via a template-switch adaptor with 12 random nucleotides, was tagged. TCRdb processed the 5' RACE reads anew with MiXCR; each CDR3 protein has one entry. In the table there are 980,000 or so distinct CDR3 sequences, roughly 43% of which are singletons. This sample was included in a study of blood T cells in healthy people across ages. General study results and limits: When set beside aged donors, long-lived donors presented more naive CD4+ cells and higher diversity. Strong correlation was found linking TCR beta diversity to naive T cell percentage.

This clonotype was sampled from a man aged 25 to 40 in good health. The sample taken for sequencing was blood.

The CDR3 sequence is CASSEALDPSPLNNSPLHF. In DNA, the CDR3 is TGTGCCAGCAGTGAAGCGCTAGACCCTTCGCCGCTTAATAATTCACCCCTCCACTTT. This sequence joins TRBV6-1 and TRBJ1-6; D is undetermined. This CDR3 comprises 19 residues. Deletions cut 0 bases from V and 5 bases from J, with 20 bases between. CDR1 is MNHNS and CDR2 is SASEGT in the germline V gene.